The 25 T cell receptor beta chains below all came from one sample that was sequenced in a study of identical twins. MiXCR, run by TCRdb on the 5' RACE reads, gives a single entry per CDR3 protein. Found here are 550,000 to 700,000 distinct CDR3 sequences, approximately 22% of them singletons; the top ten hold roughly 4.3%. The same sample was also studied in work on T cells expressing NK-cell markers.

The sequencing input was PBMCs. All receptors come from a woman aged 18 to 35 in good health.

This clonotype was detected many times. The rearrangement links TRBV12-3 or TRBV12-4 to TRBJ1-1; D is ambiguous. The length of the CDR3 is 11 residues. Trimming cost V 7 bases and J 4 bases, with 7 bases left between them. In DNA, the CDR3 is TGTGCCAGCACCACCACCACTGAAGCTTTCTTT. Its protein is CASTTTTEAFF.

This clonotype was seen a handful of times. The J gene is TRBJ2-6, the V gene TRBV6-5; D not certain. The CDR3 length is 16 residues. V was cut by 0 bases and J by 4 bases, with 10 bases left in between. Germline lookup yields CDR1 MNHEY and CDR2 SVGAGI. CDR3 residues: CASSYSAVAGANVLTF. For the CDR3, the DNA is TGTGCCAGCAGTTACTCAGCAGTGGCCGGGGCCAACGTCCTGACTTTC.

The chain combines TRBV12-3 or TRBV12-4 with TRBJ2-7; possible D gene TRBD1, 5 bases. V lost 4 bases and J 2 bases, leaving 15 bases between the germline ends. The CDR3 extends over 15 amino acids. In DNA, the CDR3 is TGTGCCAGCAGTTGGGGTGGGGCGGATACCTACGAGCAGTACTTC. As protein: CASSWGGADTYEQYF.

This clonotype was seen many times. The chain combines TRBV9 with TRBJ2-2, with no clear D. V was clipped by 3 bases and J by 0 bases, with 15 bases between them. Germline assignment: CDR1 SGDLS and CDR2 YYNGEE. The CDR3 has 17 amino acids. In DNA, the CDR3 is TGTGCCAGCAGCGCGTTCGCAGGAACTGCGAACACCGGGGAGCTGTTTTTT. Encoded protein: CASSAFAGTANTGELFF.

In this sample, this clonotype turned up a few times. V and J are TRBV18 and TRBJ1-2; 9 nucleotides line up with TRBD1. CDR1 KGHSH and CDR2 LQKENI come from the germline V gene. Losses at the gene ends were 5 bases for V and 2 bases for J; bases not matched to a gene: 3. There are 14 residues in the CDR3. This CDR3 reads CASSTGTGNYGYTF. In DNA, the CDR3 is TGTGCCAGCTCAACAGGGACAGGGAACTATGGCTACACCTTC.

This clonotype was observed a few times. The chain links TRBV7-9 to TRBJ2-5; D remains ambiguous. CDR1 and CDR2 (germline): SEHNR, FQNEAQ (reference sequence). CDR3 length: 13 amino acids. The V and J ends lost 3 bases and 7 bases respectively, with 12 bases between them. The CDR3 reads CASSFGGSGTQYF. The CDR3 DNA sequence: TGTGCCAGCAGCTTCGGCGGCTCGGGGACCCAGTACTTC.

This chain uses TRBV6-2 or TRBV6-3 with TRBJ2-3, with 8 positions matching TRBD2. The CDR3 is 14 amino acids. Germline V lookup: CDR1 MNHEY, CDR2 SVGEGT. The V segment lost 8 bases and the J segment 4 bases; nucleotides outside the gene matches: 8. The CDR3 spells CASGFAGGPDTQYF. The CDR3, as DNA: TGTGCCAGCGGATTTGCGGGGGGCCCAGATACGCAGTATTTT.

The chain uses TRBV12-3 or TRBV12-4 and TRBJ2-4; 11 bases line up with TRBD2. The junction had 7 bases not matched to a gene; V was cut back by 8 bases and J by 7 bases. The CDR3 runs to 14 residues. The CDR3 is CASVLAGDGNIQYF. The CDR3 DNA follows: TGTGCCAGCGTACTAGCGGGAGACGGTAACATTCAGTACTTC.

There are a few counts of this clonotype. V and J are TRBV19 and TRBJ2-1; 9 nucleotides match TRBD1. Germline CDR1 reads LNHDA; CDR2 reads SQIVND (reference sequence). This CDR3 comprises 16 residues. The J segment lost 5 bases and the V segment lost 5 bases, leaving 10 bases of the junction unmatched. CDR3 nucleotide sequence: TGTGCCAGTAGTGCCGACCCGGGACAGGGCCACAATGAGCAGTTCTTC. This codes for CASSADPGQGHNEQFF.

The sample holds a few counts of this clonotype. V gene TRBV12-3 or TRBV12-4 combines with J gene TRBJ1-5, with D maybe TRBD1 (5 bases). This CDR3 comprises 15 residues. Deletions cut 5 bases from V and 1 base from J, with 12 bases between. The CDR3 region has the DNA TGTGCCAGCAGTGCTTCGGGGGGGAGCAATCAGCCCCAGCATTTT. Its translation: CASSASGGSNQPQHF.

The table lists this clonotype with many counts. V gene TRBV5-6 combines with J gene TRBJ1-1; possible D gene TRBD1, 5 bases. Per the germline V gene, CDR1 is SGHDT and CDR2 is YYEEEE. V was pared by 3 bases and J by 0 bases, with 15 bases between. This CDR3 has 16 amino acids. The CDR3 DNA sequence: TGTGCCAGCAGCTCCTACGGGGGAGGGATGAACACTGAAGCTTTCTTT. Its translation: CASSSYGGGMNTEAFF. Filled out from reference TRBV5-6 and TRBJ1-1, the complete variable domain reads DAGVTQSPTHLIKTRGQQVTLRCSPKSGHDTVSWYQQALGQGPQFIFQYYEEEERQRGNFPDRFSGHQFPNYSSELNVNALLLGDSALYLCASSSYGGGMNTEAFFGQGTRLTVV.

The chain couples TRBV20-1 to TRBJ2-3; maybe TRBD1 (6 bases). There are 14 residues in the CDR3. Germline values: CDR1 DFQATT, CDR2 SNEGSKA (reference sequence). The germline V and J ends were trimmed by 0 bases and 10 bases, with 17 bases remaining between them. For the CDR3, the DNA is TGCAGTGCTAGAGACCGGGTTTCGTCAGGGGCGCAGTATTTT. Its protein product is CSARDRVSSGAQYF.

This sequence joins TRBV6-1 and TRBJ2-5; the D gene is possibly TRBD2 (7 bases). This CDR3 spans 14 amino acids. Trimming pared 8 bases from V and 5 bases from J, leaving 18 bases between. Germline CDR1 is MNHNS and CDR2 is SASEGT. The CDR3 DNA sequence: TGTGCCAGCGCACTGGGGGGGCCCAGGGAGACCCAGTACTTC. As protein: CASALGGPRETQYF.

The rearrangement joins TRBV20-1 to TRBJ2-1; D unclear. Trimming shortened V by 3 bases and J by 12 bases, and 18 bases separated the two germline ends. Germline-derived CDR1 and CDR2 are DFQATT and SNEGSKA (reference sequence). The length of the CDR3 is 13 residues. The CDR3 region is CSARPLSGLGQFF. The CDR3 DNA follows: TGCAGTGCTAGGCCCCTTTCGGGCCTCGGGCAGTTCTTC.

There are a few counts of this clonotype. The chain uses TRBV20-1 and TRBJ2-4; 8 nucleotides match TRBD2. Germline loops: CDR1 DFQATT, CDR2 SNEGSKA (reference sequence). V trimming: 0 bases; J trimming: 1 base; junction bases outside the gene matches: 5. The CDR3 has 16 amino acids. CDR3 in amino acids: CSARDPPGGAKNIQYF. The CDR3 nucleotides are TGCAGTGCTAGAGATCCTCCGGGGGGGGCCAAAAACATTCAGTACTTC.

This clonotype was found many times. The chain has TRBV5-1 and TRBJ2-7, with D possibly TRBD2 on 5 matching bases. The V end was cut by 4 bases, the J end by 2 bases, with 13 bases between. CDR3 length: 14 amino acids. Per the germline V gene, CDR1 is SGHRS and CDR2 is YFSETQ. As DNA, the CDR3 is TGCGCCAGCAGCCCTGTGGACGGGACCTACGAGCAGTACTTC. Residues: CASSPVDGTYEQYF.

The chain is built from TRBV20-1 and TRBJ2-1, with D possibly TRBD2 on 5 matching bases. Trimming removed 3 bases at V and 9 bases at J, with 18 bases between. The CDR3 extends over 14 amino acids. From germline, CDR1 is DFQATT and CDR2 SNEGSKA (reference sequence). The CDR3 bases are TGCAGTGCTAGGGCCCCTTCCGGGGTGGGTGAGCAGTTCTTC. Translated, it gives CSARAPSGVGEQFF.

This rearrangement joins TRBV12-3 or TRBV12-4 to TRBJ2-1; tentative D call: TRBD2 (5 bases). Trimming left V 3 bases short and J 5 bases short, with 11 bases between. The CDR3 sequence is 14 residues long. This CDR3 is CASSFDGIHNEQFF. The CDR3 bases are TGTGCCAGCAGTTTTGACGGGATCCACAATGAGCAGTTCTTC.

The chain uses TRBV6-1 and TRBJ2-3; D is perhaps TRBD2 (6 bases). The CDR3 is 14 residues long. CDR1 is MNHNS and CDR2 is SASEGT in the germline V gene. Trimming shortened V by 5 bases and J by 6 bases, and 15 bases separated the two germline ends. CDR3 bases: TGTGCCAGCAGTATGCGGGACGGCCGGGATACGCAGTATTTT. It yields the protein CASSMRDGRDTQYF.

The chain employs TRBV29-1 and TRBJ2-6, with D possibly matching TRBD2 (6 bases). Trimming took off 6 bases at V and 3 bases at J, with 15 bases between the two ends. The germline CDR1 and CDR2 sequences are SQVTM and ANQGSEA. This CDR3 is 15 amino acids long. In nucleotides, the CDR3 is TGCAGCGTGCGACGGAGGGAGTTTGGGGCCAACGTCCTGACTTTC. It is translated as CSVRRREFGANVLTF.

This clonotype has a handful of counts. The V and J genes are TRBV7-9 and TRBJ2-2, with 10 bases identical to TRBD1. This CDR3 contains 15 residues. The V and J ends lost 8 bases and 3 bases, in that order; junction bases with no gene match: 6. CDR1 and CDR2 (germline): SEHNR, FQNEAQ (reference sequence). The CDR3 bases are TGTGCCAGCGATCTAGGACAGGGGGACACCGGGGAGCTGTTTTTT. This sequence encodes CASDLGQGDTGELFF.

This clonotype was seen many times. V is TRBV6-1 and J is TRBJ2-1, with unresolved D. The CDR3 runs 14 residues. Germline V CDR1 and CDR2: MNHNS, SASEGT. V lost 5 bases to trimming and J lost 6 bases, with 14 bases between them. The CDR3 reads CASSRSSSANEQFF. The CDR3, as DNA: TGTGCCAGCAGTCGGAGTAGCTCGGCCAATGAGCAGTTCTTC.

This chain joins TRBV27 and TRBJ2-1; a weak D match, TRBD1 (6 bases). Looked up from germline, CDR1 is MNHEY and CDR2 is SMNVEV (reference sequence). The CDR3 consists of 16 residues. Trimming pared 6 bases from V and 0 bases from J, leaving 15 bases between. The CDR3 region has the DNA TGTGCCAGCAGCCGTCGGACAGTGAGCTCCTACAATGAGCAGTTCTTC. Protein sequence: CASSRRTVSSYNEQFF.

This clonotype was seen a handful of times. This chain links TRBV29-1 with TRBJ2-7, with TRBD2 matching 7 bases. V lost 4 bases to trimming and J lost 2 bases; unmatched junction nucleotides: 5. The CDR3 extends over 13 amino acids. The germline gives CDR1 SQVTM, CDR2 ANQGSEA. The CDR3 region has the DNA TGCAGCGTTGTAGGGGAGGGGACCTACGAGCAGTACTTC. Protein product: CSVVGEGTYEQYF.

This clonotype was detected a few times. The V gene is TRBV20-1, the J gene TRBJ2-2, with TRBD2 matching 8 bases. The germline gives CDR1 DFQATT, CDR2 SNEGSKA (reference sequence). Trimming took 5 bases from V and 7 from J; bases not matched to a gene: 9. CDR3 length: 14 residues. The DNA for the CDR3 is TGCAGTGCTTCCGGGACTAGTGATCACGGGGAGCTGTTTTTT. Amino acids: CSASGTSDHGELFF.